These 13 T cell receptor beta chains were all obtained from the same sample, sequenced in a study of blood T cell repertoires in COVID-19. Using immunoSEQ multiplex PCR, the repertoire was profiled, and TCRdb retains in-frame clones only, with some absent. The data hold tens of thousands of clones, with more than 80% observed a single time. Sequenced material: peripheral blood. These receptors all stem from an elderly man with acute or convalescent COVID-19.

The chain has TRBV29-1 and TRBJ2-3, with 12 bases fitting TRBD2. Germline lookup yields CDR1 SQVTM and CDR2 ANQGSEA. The trim removed 4 bases at V and 3 bases at J, leaving 11 bases unmatched. This CDR3 has 17 residues. CDR3 sequence (DNA): TGCAGCGTTGCAGGCGGGCTAGCGGGGGGGGAAACAGATACGCAGTATTTT. Translating it yields CSVAGGLAGGETDTQYF.

The rearrangement joins TRBV7-2 to TRBJ1-1; TRBD1 agrees at 7 bases. The CDR3 spans 15 residues. Germline V CDR1 and CDR2: SGHTA, FQGNSA. V was clipped by 1 base and J by 1 base; unmatched bases: 3. CDR3: CASSLVGQKNTEAFF. The CDR3 region has the DNA TGTGCCAGCAGCTTAGTGGGACAGAAGAACACTGAAGCTTTCTTT.

This clone showed up just a few times. The CDR3 loop is CASSFGQARGGYTF. The CDR3 DNA is TGTGCCAGCAGCTTCGGACAGGCCCGGGGTGGCTACACCTTC. The chain recombines TRBV7-9 with TRBJ1-2; the match to TRBD1 covers 7 bases. V was pared by 3 bases and J by 7 bases, with 8 bases of the junction left unmatched. Per the germline V gene, CDR1 is SEHNR and CDR2 is FQNEAQ (reference sequence). CDR3 length: 14 amino acids.

The chain uses TRBV28 and TRBJ1-2, with 10 bases matching TRBD1. V gave up 5 bases and J gave up 7 bases; unmatched junction bases: 13. The CDR3 sequence is 16 residues long. Germline V lookup: CDR1 MDHEN, CDR2 SYDVKM. The CDR3 nucleotides read TGTGCCAGCAGTCCCGACAGGGGGCAAAAGGGTGGTGGCTACACCTTC. Protein product: CASSPDRGQKGGGYTF.

V is TRBV18 and J is TRBJ2-1; 14 positions agree with TRBD2. V dropped 0 bases and J dropped 7; count of bases not matched to a gene: 2. Germline assignment: CDR1 KGHSH and CDR2 LQKENI. This CDR3 region has 16 residues. This CDR3 is CASSPPGTSGRNEQFF. CDR3 in DNA: TGTGCCAGCTCACCACCCGGGACTAGCGGGAGAAATGAGCAGTTCTTC.

The chain joins TRBV11-1 to TRBJ2-6, with D perhaps TRBD1 (6 bases). V was clipped by 6 bases and J by 5 bases, with 17 bases between them. Per the germline V gene, CDR1 is SGHAT and CDR2 is FQDESV (reference sequence). The CDR3 has 16 residues. CDR3 nucleotides: TGTGCCAGCAGAGCACAGGGTGTTGAGCGGGCCAACGTCCTGACTTTC. The encoded protein is CASRAQGVERANVLTF.

This chain joins TRBV10-3 and TRBJ2-5, with D possibly matching TRBD1 (6 bases). Germline CDR1 reads ENHRY; CDR2 reads SYGVKD. The CDR3 runs 17 residues. V was clipped by 4 bases and J by 2 bases, with 20 bases between them. The CDR3 sequence is CAISGRDTGATQETQYF. The CDR3 bases are TGTGCCATCAGTGGAAGGGACACAGGAGCTACTCAAGAGACCCAGTACTTC.

This clone was recorded once. The rearrangement links TRBV10-2 to TRBJ1-1, with TRBD1 matching 12 bases. The V segment lost 3 bases and the J segment 1 base; nucleotides outside the gene matches: 6. Germline assignment: CDR1 WSHSY and CDR2 SAAADI. There are 17 residues in the CDR3. The CDR3 loop is CASSDPGTGGKNTEAFF. The CDR3 coding sequence is TGCGCCAGCAGTGACCCCGGGACAGGGGGCAAGAACACTGAAGCTTTCTTT.

The chain links TRBV27 to TRBJ2-1; D may be TRBD2 (6 bases). The CDR3 covers 15 residues. Trimming took off 1 base at V and 6 bases at J, with 13 bases between the two ends. Germline V gene sequence: CDR1 MNHEY, CDR2 SMNVEV (reference sequence). The CDR3 DNA reads TGTGCCAGCAGTTTATGGACTAAAGATTCCAATGAGCAGTTCTTC. It translates to CASSLWTKDSNEQFF.

The chain employs TRBV29-1 and TRBJ2-3, with 9 bases matching TRBD2. The germline V gene has CDR1 SQVTM and CDR2 ANQGSEA. The CDR3 covers 14 residues. V shed 6 bases and J 3 bases; nucleotides not matched to a gene: 7. The CDR3 DNA reads as TGCAGCGTAACCCCGGGACTAGCTACAGATACGCAGTATTTT. Its translation: CSVTPGLATDTQYF.

This clone was counted once. The rearrangement joins TRBV28 to TRBJ2-2, with TRBD2 matching 11 bases. With 10 bases clipped from V and 3 bases from J, the junction kept 7 bases outside the gene matches. This CDR3 region has 15 residues. Looked up from germline, CDR1 is MDHEN and CDR2 is SYDVKM. The DNA of the CDR3 is TGTGCCATCCTCACTAGCGGGAGCGACACCGGGGAGCTGTTTTTT. Amino acid sequence: CAILTSGSDTGELFF.

This clone was found once. The V call is TRBV11-3, the J call TRBJ2-5, with 8 bases identical to TRBD1. Germline V gene data show CDR1 as SGHNT and CDR2 as YENEEA. The CDR3 totals 15 residues. V shed 0 bases and J 4 bases; nucleotides not matched to a gene: 4. CDR3 amino acids: CASSLEGTGLETQYF. As DNA, the CDR3 is TGTGCCAGCAGCTTAGAAGGGACAGGTCTAGAGACCCAGTACTTC.

This chain uses TRBV7-9 with TRBJ2-1, with no clear D. V lost 2 bases, J lost 3 bases, and 2 bases lay in between. Germline lookup yields CDR1 SEHNR and CDR2 FQNEAQ (reference sequence). The CDR3 loop spans 12 amino acids. This CDR3 is CASSLHYNEQFF. The CDR3 DNA sequence: TGTGCCAGCAGCTTACACTACAATGAGCAGTTCTTC.